The clone carrying this TCR beta chain was found a few times. Its specificity is not known. The data originate from a study of Ad26.COV2.S vaccination and SARS-CoV-2 variants. Study as a whole: Ad26.COV2.S shots went into the muscle once or twice, 56 days apart. Overall study findings and caveats: Breadth and depth estimates from TCRs may understate total T cell responses.

V lost 1 base and J 5 bases, leaving 15 bases between the germline ends. Germline values: CDR1 SGHRS, CDR2 YFSETQ. This CDR3 spans 15 amino acids. Treatment meaning: roughly 20 received Ad26.COV2.S at low or high dose, single or two shots; 5 received placebo; per-sample allocation not given. Sample collection was performed on day 63 after the first vaccine or placebo injection. A Boston donor was an adult aged 18-55 years. Clones were sequenced by immunoSEQ multiplex PCR, and TCRdb holds only the in-frame ones, with some missing. The table records 350,000 to 400,000 clones, about 91% of them present only once.

This chain joins TRBV5-1 and TRBJ2-5; no definite D call. The sequence was obtained from a person between 18 and 60 years old who received the Ad26.COV2.S COVID-19 vaccine or a placebo. The sequencing here drew on peripheral blood, taken in a trial of Ad26.COV2.S vaccine versus placebo. This CDR3 reads CASSLSLPGRETQYF. The CDR3 nucleotides read TGCGCCAGCAGCTTGAGTCTACCGGGCAGGGAGACCCAGTACTTC. The variable domain in full, completed from reference TRBV5-1 and TRBJ2-5, reads KAGVTQTPRYLIKTRGQQVTLSCSPISGHRSVSWYQQTPGQGLQFLFEYFSETQRNKGNFPGRFSGRQFSNSRSEMNVSTLELGDSALYLCASSLSLPGRETQYFGPGTRLLVL.